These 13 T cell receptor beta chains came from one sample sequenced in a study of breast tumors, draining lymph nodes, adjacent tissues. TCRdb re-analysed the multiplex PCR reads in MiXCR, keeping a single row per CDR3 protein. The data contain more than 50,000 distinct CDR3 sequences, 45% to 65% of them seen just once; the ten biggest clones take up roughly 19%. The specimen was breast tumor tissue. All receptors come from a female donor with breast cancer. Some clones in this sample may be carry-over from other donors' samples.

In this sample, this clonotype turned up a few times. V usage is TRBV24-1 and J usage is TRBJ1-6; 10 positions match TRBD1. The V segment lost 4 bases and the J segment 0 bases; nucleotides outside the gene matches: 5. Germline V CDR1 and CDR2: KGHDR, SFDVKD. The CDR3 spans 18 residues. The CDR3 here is CATSEGTGDHSYNSPLHF. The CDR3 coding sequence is TGTGCCACCAGTGAGGGGACAGGGGATCACTCCTATAATTCACCCCTCCACTTT.

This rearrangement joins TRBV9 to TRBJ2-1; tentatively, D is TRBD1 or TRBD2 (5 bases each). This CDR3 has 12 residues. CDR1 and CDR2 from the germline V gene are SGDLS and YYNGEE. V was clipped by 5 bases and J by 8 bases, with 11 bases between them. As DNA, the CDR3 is TGTGCCAGCAGGTCAGGGAGCGATGAGCAGTTCTTC. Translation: CASRSGSDEQFF.

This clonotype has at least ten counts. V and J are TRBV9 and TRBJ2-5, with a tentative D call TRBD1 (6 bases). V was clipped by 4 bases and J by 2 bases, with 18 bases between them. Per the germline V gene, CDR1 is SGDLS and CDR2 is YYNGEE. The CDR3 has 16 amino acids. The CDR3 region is CASSTDAGTPQETQYF. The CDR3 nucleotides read TGTGCCAGCAGCACGGACGCCGGGACACCTCAAGAGACCCAGTACTTC.

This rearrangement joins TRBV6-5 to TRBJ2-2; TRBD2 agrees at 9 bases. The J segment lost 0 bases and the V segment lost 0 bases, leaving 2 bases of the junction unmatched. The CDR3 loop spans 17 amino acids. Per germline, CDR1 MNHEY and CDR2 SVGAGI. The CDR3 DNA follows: TGTGCCAGCAGTTACTCCACTAGCGGGTCGAACACCGGGGAGCTGTTTTTT. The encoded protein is CASSYSTSGSNTGELFF.

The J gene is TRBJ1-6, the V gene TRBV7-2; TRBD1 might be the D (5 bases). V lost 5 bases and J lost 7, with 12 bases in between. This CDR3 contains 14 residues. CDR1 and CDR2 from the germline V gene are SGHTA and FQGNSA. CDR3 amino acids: CASSMATANSPLHF. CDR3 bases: TGTGCCAGCAGCATGGCGACAGCCAATTCACCCCTCCACTTT.

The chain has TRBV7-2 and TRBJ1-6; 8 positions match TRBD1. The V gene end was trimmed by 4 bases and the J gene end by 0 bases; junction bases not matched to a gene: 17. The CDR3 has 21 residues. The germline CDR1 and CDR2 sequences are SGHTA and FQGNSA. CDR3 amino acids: CASSSRQGTYFFSSYNSPLHF. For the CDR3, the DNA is TGTGCCAGCAGCTCCAGACAGGGGACCTACTTTTTTAGCTCCTATAATTCACCCCTCCACTTT.

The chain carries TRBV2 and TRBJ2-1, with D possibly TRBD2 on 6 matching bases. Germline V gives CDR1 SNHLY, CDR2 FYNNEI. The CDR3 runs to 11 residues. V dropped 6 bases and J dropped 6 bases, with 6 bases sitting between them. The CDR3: CASRRGNEQFF. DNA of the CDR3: TGTGCCAGCAGGCGGGGCAATGAGCAGTTCTTC. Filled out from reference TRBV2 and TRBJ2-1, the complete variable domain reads EPEVTQTPSHQVTQMGQEVILRCVPISNHLYFYWYRQILGQKVEFLVSFYNNEISEKSEIFDDQFSVERPDGSNFTLKIRSTKLEDSAMYFCASRRGNEQFFGPGTRLTVL.

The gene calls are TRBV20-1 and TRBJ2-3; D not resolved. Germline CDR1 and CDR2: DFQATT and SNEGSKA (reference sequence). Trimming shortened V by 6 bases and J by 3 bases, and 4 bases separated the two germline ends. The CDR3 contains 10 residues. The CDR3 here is CSATTDTQYF. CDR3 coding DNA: TGCAGTGCCACGACAGATACGCAGTATTTT.

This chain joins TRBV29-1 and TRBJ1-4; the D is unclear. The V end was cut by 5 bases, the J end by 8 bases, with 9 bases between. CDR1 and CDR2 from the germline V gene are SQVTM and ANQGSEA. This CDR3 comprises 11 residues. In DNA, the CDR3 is TGCAGCGTTCTTCCGGGGGAAAAACTGTTTTTT. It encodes CSVLPGEKLFF.

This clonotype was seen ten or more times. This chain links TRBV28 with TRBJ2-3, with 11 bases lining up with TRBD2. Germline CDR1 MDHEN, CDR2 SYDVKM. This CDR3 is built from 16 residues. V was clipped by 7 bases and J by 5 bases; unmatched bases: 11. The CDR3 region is CASIPASGRSEDTQYF. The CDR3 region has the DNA TGTGCCAGCATTCCGGCTAGCGGGAGGTCTGAAGATACGCAGTATTTT.

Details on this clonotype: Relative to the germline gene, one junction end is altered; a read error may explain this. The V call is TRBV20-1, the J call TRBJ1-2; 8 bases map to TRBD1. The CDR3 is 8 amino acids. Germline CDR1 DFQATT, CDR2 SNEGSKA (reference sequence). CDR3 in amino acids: CSAPGTGF. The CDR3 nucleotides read TGCAGTGCTCCCGGGACAGGCTTC.

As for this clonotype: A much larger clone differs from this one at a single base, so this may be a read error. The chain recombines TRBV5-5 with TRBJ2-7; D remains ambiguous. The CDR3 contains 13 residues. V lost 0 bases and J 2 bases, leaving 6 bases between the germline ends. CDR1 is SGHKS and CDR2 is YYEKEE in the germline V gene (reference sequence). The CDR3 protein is CASSLEPTYEQYF. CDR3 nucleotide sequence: TGTGCCAGCAGCTTGGAGCCGACCTACGAGCAGTACTTC.

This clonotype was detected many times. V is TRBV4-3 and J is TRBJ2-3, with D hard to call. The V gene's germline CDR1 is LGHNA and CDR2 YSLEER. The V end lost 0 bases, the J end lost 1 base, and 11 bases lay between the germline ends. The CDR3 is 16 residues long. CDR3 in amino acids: CASSQEGIGGTDTQYF. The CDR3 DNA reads TGCGCCAGCAGCCAAGAGGGAATTGGAGGCACAGATACGCAGTATTTT.